This record covers a single TCR beta chain. Its antigen remains undetermined. Base qualities are not at hand, and no much larger clone is one base apart. The junction shows trimming of 2 bases on V and 5 bases on J, and the gene matches do not reach 15 bases of it. CDR1 is given as KGHDR and CDR2 as SFDVKD, both from the germline V gene. Reading from cysteine to phenylalanine, the CDR3 counts 18 amino acids. Of all the DNA, just the CDR3 is kept, 54 bases in frame from base 1. This record belongs to a study of T cell responses to AZD1222 COVID-19 vaccine (dated by TCRdb to the early 2020s). Concerning the study at large: A total of 233 trial participants underwent TCR sequencing, of whom around 210 had received two doses of AZD1222 and some 26 had received two doses of the MenACWY control vaccine. Trial participants were enrolled into age subgroups of 18-55, 56-69 and 70-plus years, which contained around 150, 29 and 61 TCR-sequenced participants, respectively.

The time point tag for this specimen amounts to: about 28 days (+/-7) after the second vaccine dose. Because spike-specific TCR depth and breadth did not differ between the two schedules, AZD1222 recipients who got a second dose at roughly 4 weeks were pooled with those who got a second dose at roughly 12 weeks. The vaccinee samples were drawn from two UK trials, COV001 and COV002, one of which was a single-blind randomized controlled phase 2/3 trial testing AZD1222 (ChAdOx1 nCoV-19) in healthy adults. Trial participant PBMC samples were collected at day 0 and day 28 after the second dose for TCRbeta chain sequencing. The CDR3 regions of human TCRbeta chains were analyzed by immunosequencing. Under the source paper's analysis protocol: Repertoire TCRs were matched against a reference library of SARS-CoV-2-specific TCRs generated with the MIRA antigen-specificity platform. Breadth meant the fraction of unique TCRs that were SARS-CoV-2-associated, whereas depth meant the fraction of total T cells that were SARS-CoV-2-associated. Each spike-specific TCR was assigned to its reactive spike region and to a CD4 or CD8 class using the MIRA data. Log10-transformed breadth and depth values were compared by one-way ANOVA with Sidak's multiple comparisons tests. Sourced from immuneACCESS, this table was stored by TCRdb with only in-frame sequences that have V and J called. A share of the clones is absent; for the studies checked, an unresolved V gene accounts for under half, and the remainder has no known explanation. That table is the source of V, J and clone size, and D and trimming were worked out from the DNA. This sample gives 150,000 or so clones in total; about 89% of them show up just once. The biggest ten clones account for under 4% of the sample.

General study outcomes and caveats: Because no day 14 peak-response samples were available, repertoires were characterized only after the peak T cell response. Reportedly, close to half of the unique spike-specific TCRs recognized epitopes lying outside the regions that are mutated in the B.1.351 and B.1.1.7 variants. Conclusions about previously exposed vaccinees were limited because only six AZD1222 recipients were SARS-CoV-2 seropositive at baseline. CD4 TCRs associated with the vaccine covered the entire spike protein, and the dominant responses were in regions 160-218 and 743-854. After two AZD1222 doses, spike-specific TCR breadth and depth were significantly higher than at day 0 and than in MenACWY recipients. In the small 56-69-year group, the increase in depth fell short of significance, most likely because of low power. Participants were mostly white British and included more females than males, and it was suggested by the authors that clonal diversity may have been underestimated.

The sample in question was peripheral blood, obtained 28 days after the second AZD1222 dose. This receptor was obtained from an adult who received the AZD1222 COVID-19 vaccine. The sequence joins TRBV24-1 to TRBJ2-7; the junction holds 9 bases that match TRBD1. Read as DNA, the sequence is TGTGCCACCAGTGATTCCCCGGGTGTCCGGGACAGGGCGGACGAGCAGTACTTC. Its protein is CATSDSPGVRDRADEQYF.